What follows are 12 T cell receptor beta chains derived from one specimen sequenced in a study of neurological immune-mediated disorders. One entry per CDR3 protein results from TCRdb running MiXCR on the 5' RACE reads. There are more than 25,000 distinct CDR3 sequences in the sample; 20% to 25% occur only once, and roughly 27% lies in the top ten. Sequencing used CD4+ T cells from blood. These receptors all come from a man aged 50 or older with HTLV-1-associated myelopathy (HAM/TSP).

This clonotype was counted ten times or more. The chain uses TRBV4-2 and TRBJ1-6, with TRBD1 matching 10 bases. This CDR3 spans 16 amino acids. Germline CDR1 is LGHNA and CDR2 is YNFKEQ. J was trimmed by 10 bases and V by 1 base; bases with no gene match: 7. CDR3 in DNA: TGTGCCAGCAGCCAAGCGGTAGGACAGGGGGGCTCACCCCTCCACTTT. This sequence encodes CASSQAVGQGGSPLHF.

This clonotype was observed at least ten times. The chain's CDR3 is CASSVGTLLYNEQFF. The CDR3 DNA is TGTGCCAGCAGCGTAGGGACTCTGCTATACAATGAGCAGTTCTTC. The V gene is TRBV9, the J gene TRBJ2-1, with TRBD2 as a possible D gene (5 bases). The CDR3 contains 15 residues. Trimming removed 0 bases at V and 4 bases at J, with 11 bases between. Germline V gene sequence: CDR1 SGDLS, CDR2 YYNGEE.

This clonotype was observed a few times. The chain is built from TRBV20-1 and TRBJ2-1; 7 nucleotides line up with TRBD2. V was clipped by 6 bases and J by 10 bases; unmatched bases: 6. The CDR3 sequence is 11 residues long. From germline, CDR1 is DFQATT and CDR2 SNEGSKA (reference sequence). The chain's CDR3 is CSAGPAGEQFF. CDR3 nucleotide sequence: TGCAGTGCAGGGCCAGCGGGAGAGCAGTTCTTC.

This clonotype has at least ten counts. This chain uses TRBV15 with TRBJ2-1; 9 bases line up with TRBD2. The germline V gene encodes CDR1 LNHNV and CDR2 YYDKDF (reference sequence). This CDR3 spans 15 amino acids. Unmatched junction bases numbered 9, after V lost 5 bases and J lost 7 bases. The CDR3 region has the DNA TGTGCCACCAGCGGTGGCAGCGGGAGGATGAATGAGCAGTTCTTC. Protein product: CATSGGSGRMNEQFF.

The table lists this clonotype with many counts. The rearrangement joins TRBV20-1 to TRBJ1-5; the D gene is possibly TRBD1 (5 bases). CDR3 length: 14 amino acids. Germline CDR1 DFQATT, CDR2 SNEGSKA (reference sequence). V was cut by 4 bases and J by 0 bases, with 10 bases left in between. This chain's CDR3 is CSATTVHSNQPQHF. As DNA, the CDR3 is TGCAGTGCTACGACAGTTCATAGCAATCAGCCCCAGCATTTT.

This clonotype was seen many times. As DNA, the CDR3 is TGCAGCGACAGGGTTAGGGAGACCCAGTACTTC. This gives the protein CSDRVRETQYF. V and J are TRBV29-1 and TRBJ2-5; D is possibly TRBD1 (6 bases). Trimming stripped 7 bases from V and 5 bases from J, with 11 bases between. Germline CDR1 is SQVTM and CDR2 is ANQGSEA. This CDR3 is 11 amino acids long.

This clonotype was seen a handful of times. The chain carries TRBV14 and TRBJ2-3, with D unresolved. This CDR3 is 13 amino acids long. The ends were cut back, 3 bases at V and 6 bases at J, with 10 bases in the middle. Germline CDR1 SGHDN, CDR2 FVKESK. The chain's CDR3 is CASSQLGSDTQYF. CDR3 DNA: TGTGCCAGCAGCCAGCTAGGCTCGGATACGCAGTATTTT.

In its sample, this clonotype was seen many times. The chain combines TRBV19 with TRBJ2-1; 11 positions agree with TRBD2. Germline V gene data show CDR1 as LNHDA and CDR2 as SQIVND (reference sequence). There are 15 residues in the CDR3. The V and J ends lost 2 bases and 7 bases, in that order; junction bases with no gene match: 4. This CDR3 is CASSITGTSGNEQFF. DNA of the CDR3: TGTGCCAGTAGTATAACGGGGACTAGCGGAAATGAGCAGTTCTTC.

This clonotype was observed at least ten times. The chain couples TRBV6-2 or TRBV6-3 to TRBJ1-1, with D possibly TRBD1 on 6 matching bases. CDR1 MNHEY and CDR2 SVGEGT come from the germline V gene. Between the trimmed V and J ends, which lost 6 bases and 8 bases, there was a span of 10 bases. The CDR3 consists of 11 residues. The CDR3 DNA reads TGTGCCAGCAGCACCGGGACAGAAGCTTTCTTT. Amino acids: CASSTGTEAFF.

This clonotype has a count of ten or more. The V gene is TRBV20-1, the J gene TRBJ2-1, with no clear D. The V gene lost 0 bases and the J gene lost 4 bases, with 13 bases spanning the gap. CDR3 size: 15 residues. Looked up from germline, CDR1 is DFQATT and CDR2 is SNEGSKA (reference sequence). The chain's CDR3 is CSARDGSRNYNEQFF. As DNA, the CDR3 is TGCAGTGCTAGAGACGGTAGCAGAAATTACAATGAGCAGTTCTTC.

This clonotype occurred many times. J is TRBJ1-4 and V is TRBV12-3 or TRBV12-4; 10 positions agree with TRBD1. V lost 6 bases and J lost 6; bases outside the gene matches: 7. This CDR3 contains 15 residues. CDR3 coding DNA: TGTGCCAGCAGGATCGCCGGGACAGGGGATGAAAAACTGTTTTTT. This encodes CASRIAGTGDEKLFF.

The chain carries TRBV12-3 or TRBV12-4 and TRBJ1-2; D may be TRBD1 (5 bases). With 3 bases removed from V and 9 bases from J, the gap between germline ends came to 11 bases. The CDR3 is 12 residues long. CDR3 in amino acids: CASSLAGFSYTF. CDR3 DNA sequence: TGTGCCAGCAGTTTGGCAGGGTTCAGCTACACCTTC.